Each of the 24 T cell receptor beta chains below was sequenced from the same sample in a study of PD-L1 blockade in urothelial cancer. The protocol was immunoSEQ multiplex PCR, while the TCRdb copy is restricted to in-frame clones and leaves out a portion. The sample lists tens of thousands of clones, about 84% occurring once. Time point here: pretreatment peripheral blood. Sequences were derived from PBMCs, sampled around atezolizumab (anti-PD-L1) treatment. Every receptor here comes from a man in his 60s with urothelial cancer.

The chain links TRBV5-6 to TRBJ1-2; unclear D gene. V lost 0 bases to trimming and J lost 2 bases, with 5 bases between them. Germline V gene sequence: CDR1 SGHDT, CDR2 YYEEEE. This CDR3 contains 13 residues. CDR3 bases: TGTGCCAGCAGCTTGGAACAGAACTATGGCTACACCTTC. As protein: CASSLEQNYGYTF.

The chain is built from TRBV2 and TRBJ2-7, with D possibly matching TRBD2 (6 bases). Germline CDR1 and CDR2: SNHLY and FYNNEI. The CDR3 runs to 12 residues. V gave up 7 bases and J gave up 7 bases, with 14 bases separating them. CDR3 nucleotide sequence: TGTGCCAGCATGGAGGGGAGGTCGGAGCAGTACTTC. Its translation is CASMEGRSEQYF.

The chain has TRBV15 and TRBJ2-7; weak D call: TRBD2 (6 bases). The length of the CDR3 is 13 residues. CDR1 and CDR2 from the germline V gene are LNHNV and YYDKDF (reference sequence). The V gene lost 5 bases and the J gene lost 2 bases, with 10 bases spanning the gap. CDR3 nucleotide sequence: TGTGCCACCAGCCCCCGGGGGACCTACGAGCAGTACTTC. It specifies CATSPRGTYEQYF.

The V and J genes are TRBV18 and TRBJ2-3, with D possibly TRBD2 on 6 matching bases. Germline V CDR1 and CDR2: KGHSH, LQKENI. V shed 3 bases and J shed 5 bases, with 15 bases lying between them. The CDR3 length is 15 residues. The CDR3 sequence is CASSPLGGGGDTQYF. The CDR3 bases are TGTGCCAGCTCACCCCTCGGTGGGGGAGGAGATACGCAGTATTTT. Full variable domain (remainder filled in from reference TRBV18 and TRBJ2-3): NAGVMQNPRHLVRRRGQEARLRCSPMKGHSHVYWYRQLPEEGLKFMVYLQKENIIDESGMPKERFSAEFPKEGPSILRIQQVVRGDSAAYFCASSPLGGGGDTQYFGPGTRLTVL.

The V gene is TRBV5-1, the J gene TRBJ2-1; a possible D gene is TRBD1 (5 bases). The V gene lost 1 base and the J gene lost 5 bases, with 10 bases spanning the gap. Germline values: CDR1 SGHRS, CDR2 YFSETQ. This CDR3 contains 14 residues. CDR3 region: CASSLLAGNNEQFF. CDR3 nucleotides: TGCGCCAGCAGCTTGTTAGCAGGGAACAATGAGCAGTTCTTC.

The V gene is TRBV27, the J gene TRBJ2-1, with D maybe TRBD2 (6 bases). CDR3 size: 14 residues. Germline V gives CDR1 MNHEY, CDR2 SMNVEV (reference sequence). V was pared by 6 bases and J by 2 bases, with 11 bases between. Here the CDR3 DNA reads TGTGCCAGCAGCCCCGGAGGGACCTACAATGAGCAGTTCTTC. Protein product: CASSPGGTYNEQFF.

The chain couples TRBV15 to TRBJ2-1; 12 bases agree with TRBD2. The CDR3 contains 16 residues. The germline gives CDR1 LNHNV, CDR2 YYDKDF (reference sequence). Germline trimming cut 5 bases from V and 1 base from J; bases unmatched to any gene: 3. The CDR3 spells CATSPGLAGSYNEQFF. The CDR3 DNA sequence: TGTGCCACCAGCCCGGGACTAGCGGGTTCCTACAATGAGCAGTTCTTC.

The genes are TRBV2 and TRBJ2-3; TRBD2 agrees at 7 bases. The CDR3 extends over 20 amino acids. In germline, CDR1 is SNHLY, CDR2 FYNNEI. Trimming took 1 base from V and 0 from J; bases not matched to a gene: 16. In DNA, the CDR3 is TGTGCCAGCAGTGAAGGGGACTACCGAATTAAAGAAACTAGCACAGATACGCAGTATTTT. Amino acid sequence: CASSEGDYRIKETSTDTQYF.

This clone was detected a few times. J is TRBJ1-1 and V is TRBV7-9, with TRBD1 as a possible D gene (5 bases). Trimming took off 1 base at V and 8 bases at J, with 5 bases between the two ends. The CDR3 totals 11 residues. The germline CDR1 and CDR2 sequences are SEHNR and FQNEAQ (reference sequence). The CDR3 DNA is TGTGCCAGCAGCTTAGACAGGGAAGCTTTCTTT. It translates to CASSLDREAFF.

The CDR3 sequence is CASSLRDSHYGYTF. In nucleotides, the CDR3 is TGTGCCAGCAGCCTTCGGGACAGTCACTATGGCTACACCTTC. This chain joins TRBV28 and TRBJ1-2, with TRBD1 matching 7 bases. Germline CDR1 reads MDHEN; CDR2 reads SYDVKM. Germline trimming cut 6 bases from V and 3 bases from J; bases unmatched to any gene: 7. There are 14 residues in the CDR3.

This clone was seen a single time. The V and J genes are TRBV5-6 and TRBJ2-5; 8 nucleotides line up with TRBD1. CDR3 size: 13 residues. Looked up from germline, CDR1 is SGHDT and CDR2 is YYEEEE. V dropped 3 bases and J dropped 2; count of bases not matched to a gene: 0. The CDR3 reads CASSYRGQETQYF. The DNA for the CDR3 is TGTGCCAGCAGCTACAGGGGGCAAGAGACCCAGTACTTC.

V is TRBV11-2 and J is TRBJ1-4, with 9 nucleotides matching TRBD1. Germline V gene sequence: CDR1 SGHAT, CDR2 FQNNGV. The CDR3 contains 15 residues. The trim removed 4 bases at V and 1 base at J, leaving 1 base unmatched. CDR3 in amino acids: CASSWGQGTNEKLFF. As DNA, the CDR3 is TGTGCCAGCAGCTGGGGACAGGGAACTAATGAAAAACTGTTTTTT.

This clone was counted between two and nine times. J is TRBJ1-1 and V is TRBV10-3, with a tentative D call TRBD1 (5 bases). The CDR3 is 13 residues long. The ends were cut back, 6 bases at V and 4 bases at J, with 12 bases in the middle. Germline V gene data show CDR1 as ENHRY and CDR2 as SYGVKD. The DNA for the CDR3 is TGTGCCATCAGGACAGAAGCGGGCACTGAAGCTTTCTTT. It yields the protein CAIRTEAGTEAFF.

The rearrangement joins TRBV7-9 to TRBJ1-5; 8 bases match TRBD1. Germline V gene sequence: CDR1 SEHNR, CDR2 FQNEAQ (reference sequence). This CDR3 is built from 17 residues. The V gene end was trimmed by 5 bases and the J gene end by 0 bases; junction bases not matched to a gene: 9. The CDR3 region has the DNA TGTGCCAGCAGCCACGACAGGGGACTGTATAGCAATCAGCCCCAGCATTTT. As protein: CASSHDRGLYSNQPQHF.

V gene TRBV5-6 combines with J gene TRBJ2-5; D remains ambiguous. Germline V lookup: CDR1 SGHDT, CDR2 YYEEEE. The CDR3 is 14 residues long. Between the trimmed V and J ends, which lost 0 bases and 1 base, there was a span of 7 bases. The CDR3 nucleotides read TGTGCCAGCAGCTTGGCAGGTCCCCAAGAGACCCAGTACTTC. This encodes CASSLAGPQETQYF.

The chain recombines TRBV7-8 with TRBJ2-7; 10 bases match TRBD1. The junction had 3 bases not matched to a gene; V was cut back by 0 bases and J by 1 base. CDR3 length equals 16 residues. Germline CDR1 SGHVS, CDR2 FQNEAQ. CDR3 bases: TGTGCCAGCAGCTTAGCAAAGGGACAGGGGTCCTACGAGCAGTACTTC. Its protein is CASSLAKGQGSYEQYF.

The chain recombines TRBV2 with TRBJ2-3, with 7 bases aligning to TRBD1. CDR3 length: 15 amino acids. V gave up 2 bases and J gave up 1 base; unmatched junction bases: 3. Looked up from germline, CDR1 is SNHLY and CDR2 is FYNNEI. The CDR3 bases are TGTGCCAGCAGTGAAAGGGACAGACGCACAGATACGCAGTATTTT. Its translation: CASSERDRRTDTQYF.

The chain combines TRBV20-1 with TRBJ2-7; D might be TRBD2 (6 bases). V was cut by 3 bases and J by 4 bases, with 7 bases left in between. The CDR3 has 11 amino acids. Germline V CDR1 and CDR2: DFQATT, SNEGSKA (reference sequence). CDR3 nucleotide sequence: TGCAGTGCTAGGAGCGGGTACGAGCAGTACTTC. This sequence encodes CSARSGYEQYF.

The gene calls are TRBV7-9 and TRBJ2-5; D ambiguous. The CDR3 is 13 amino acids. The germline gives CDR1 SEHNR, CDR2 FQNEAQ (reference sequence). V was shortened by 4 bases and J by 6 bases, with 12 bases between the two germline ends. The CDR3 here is CASSSRVAKTQYF. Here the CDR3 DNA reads TGTGCCAGCAGCTCCCGTGTGGCAAAGACCCAGTACTTC.

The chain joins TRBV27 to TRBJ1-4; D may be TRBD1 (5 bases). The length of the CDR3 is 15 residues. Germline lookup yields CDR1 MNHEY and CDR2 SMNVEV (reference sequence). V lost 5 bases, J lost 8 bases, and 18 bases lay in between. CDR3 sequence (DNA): TGTGCCAGCAGTCTTATCCGGGCCGCAGGGGAAAAACTGTTTTTT. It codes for CASSLIRAAGEKLFF.

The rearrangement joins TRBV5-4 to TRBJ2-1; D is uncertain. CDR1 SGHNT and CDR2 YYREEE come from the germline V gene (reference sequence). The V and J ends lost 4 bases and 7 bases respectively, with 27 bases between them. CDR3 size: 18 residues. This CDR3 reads CASSPSSRAGPDTNEQFF. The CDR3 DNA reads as TGTGCCAGCAGCCCTTCTTCCAGAGCAGGCCCCGACACGAATGAGCAGTTCTTC. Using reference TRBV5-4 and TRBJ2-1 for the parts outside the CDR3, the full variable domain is ETGVTQSPTHLIKTRGQQVTLRCSSQSGHNTVSWYQQALGQGPQFIFQYYREEENGRGNFPPRFSGLQFPNYSSELNVNALELDDSALYLCASSPSSRAGPDTNEQFFGPGTRLTVL.

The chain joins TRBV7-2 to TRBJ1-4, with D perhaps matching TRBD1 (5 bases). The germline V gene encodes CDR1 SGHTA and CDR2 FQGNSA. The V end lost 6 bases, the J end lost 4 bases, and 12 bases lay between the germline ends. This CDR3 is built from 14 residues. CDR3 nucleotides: TGTGCCAGCAGGGAAGACAGATTTAATGAAAAACTGTTTTTT. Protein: CASREDRFNEKLFF.

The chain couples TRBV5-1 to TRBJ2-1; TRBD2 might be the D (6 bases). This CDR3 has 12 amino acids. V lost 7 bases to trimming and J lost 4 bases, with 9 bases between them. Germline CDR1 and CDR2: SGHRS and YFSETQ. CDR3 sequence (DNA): TGCGCCAGCCAGGCGGGGTACAATGAGCAGTTCTTC. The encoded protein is CASQAGYNEQFF.

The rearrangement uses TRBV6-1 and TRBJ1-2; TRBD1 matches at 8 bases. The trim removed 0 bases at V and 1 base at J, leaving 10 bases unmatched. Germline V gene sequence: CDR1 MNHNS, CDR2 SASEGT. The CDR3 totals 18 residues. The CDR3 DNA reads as TGTGCCAGCAGTGAAGCAGCGGCAGGGGGCGTCCTTAACTATGGCTACACCTTC. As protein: CASSEAAAGGVLNYGYTF.